This is a list of T cell receptor beta chains from one sample in a study of T cell responses to AZD1222 COVID-19 vaccine. TCRdb's copy holds only in-frame clones and misses some; the assay was immunoSEQ multiplex PCR. The table includes approximately 190,000 clones, 80% to 95% detected once. The material sequenced was peripheral blood, taken 28 days after the second AZD1222 dose. The receptors shown here come from an adult who received the AZD1222 COVID-19 vaccine. Each CDR3 is given with its conserved first and last residue.

CDR3 protein,J gene,V gene
CASQIGVGEKLFF,TRBJ1-4,TRBV6-5
CASRRQDTQYF,TRBJ2-3,TRBV19
CASSQDLRNQPQHF,TRBJ1-5,TRBV3-1/TRBV3-2
CASSPGQGSAYGYTF,TRBJ1-2,TRBV3-1/TRBV3-2
CASSVNGAEGTEAFF,TRBJ1-1,TRBV9
CASSEIQDSNQPQHF,TRBJ1-5,TRBV6-1
CASSLRGDEQYF,TRBJ2-7,TRBV12-3/TRBV12-4
CASITEISGANVLTF,TRBJ2-6,TRBV2
CASSLTDSPNTEAFF,TRBJ1-1,TRBV7-9
CASSSRLAGGSPDTQYF,TRBJ2-3,TRBV6-2/TRBV6-3
CASSETETQYF,TRBJ2-5,TRBV6-1
CATSPPQGRNSPLHF,TRBJ1-6,TRBV15
CASSSHRGDPANTGELFF,TRBJ2-2,TRBV9
CASSSSTDTYEQYF,TRBJ2-7,TRBV5-1
CASSPGPNYEQYF,TRBJ2-7,TRBV19
CASRSPDGVVDTSNQPQHF,TRBJ1-5,TRBV28
CASSPWGTYGYTF,TRBJ1-2,TRBV5-6
CASIYPGRRGICTDTQYF,TRBJ2-3,TRBV7-9
CASSVLPFSGGADTQYF,TRBJ2-3,TRBV6-4
CASSEAPGSGTIYF,TRBJ1-3,TRBV7-3
CASSPGQQSDTQYF,TRBJ2-3,TRBV7-9
CSALKYEQYF,TRBJ2-7,TRBV20-1